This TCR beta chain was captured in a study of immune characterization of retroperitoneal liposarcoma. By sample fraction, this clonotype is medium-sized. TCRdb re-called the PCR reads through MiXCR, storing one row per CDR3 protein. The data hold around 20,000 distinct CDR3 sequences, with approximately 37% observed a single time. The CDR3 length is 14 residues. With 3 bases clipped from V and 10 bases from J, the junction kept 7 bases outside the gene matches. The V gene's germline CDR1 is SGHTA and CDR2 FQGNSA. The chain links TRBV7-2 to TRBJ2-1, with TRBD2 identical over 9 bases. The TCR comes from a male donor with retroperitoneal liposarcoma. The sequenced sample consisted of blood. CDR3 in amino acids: CASSFSGSTYEQFF. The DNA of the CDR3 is TGTGCCAGCAGCTTTAGCGGGAGCACCTACGAGCAGTTCTTC. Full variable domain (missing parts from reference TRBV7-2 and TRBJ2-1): GAGVSQSPSNKVTEKGKDVELRCDPISGHTALYWYRQSLGQGLEFLIYFQGNSAPDKSGLPSDRFSAERTGGSVSTLTIQRTQQEDSAVYLCASSFSGSTYEQFFGPGTRLTVL.